The clone carrying this TCR beta chain showed up just once. The data derive from a study of blood T cell repertoires in COVID-19. Across the study: Researchers got acute and convalescent COVID-19 samples from the United States, Italy and Spain. T cells, B-cell-depleted T cells, or PBMCs supplied cDNA or gDNA.

Germline assignment: CDR1 SGHVS and CDR2 FQNEAQ. The CDR3 spans 18 residues. V was pared by 5 bases and J by 2 bases, with 17 bases of the junction left unmatched. TCRdb's copy holds only in-frame clones and misses some; the assay was immunoSEQ multiplex PCR. The table has tens of thousands of clones, around nine tenths seen once. This sequence originates from a woman of 80 years or more with active or convalescent COVID-19. Sequenced input: peripheral blood. The chain is built from TRBV7-8 and TRBJ2-7; 8 positions agree with TRBD1. The chain's CDR3 is CASSAQATPGTGPYEQYF. The CDR3 bases are TGTGCCAGCAGCGCACAAGCCACCCCCGGGACAGGCCCCTACGAGCAGTACTTC. The complete variable domain, with remaining parts taken from reference TRBV7-8 and TRBJ2-7, reads GAGVSQSPRYKVAKRGQDVALRCDPISGHVSLFWYQQALGQGPEFLTYFQNEAQLDKSGLPSDRFFAERPEGSVSTLKIQRTQQEDSAVYLCASSAQATPGTGPYEQYFGPGTRLTVT.